These 18 T cell receptor beta chains were sequenced from one sample in a study of beta chain features in type 1 diabetes. Expressed TCRB transcripts were sequenced because the entire RNA isolate underwent reverse transcription. Clones were sequenced by immunoSEQ multiplex PCR, and TCRdb holds only the in-frame ones, with some missing. The sample carries 35,000 to 50,000 clones, around 50% recorded once. The sequencing sample was made of stem cell memory CD4+ T cells from blood. The receptors come from a woman aged 30 to 39 in good health.

J is TRBJ1-5 and V is TRBV28; a weak D match, TRBD1 (6 bases). In germline, CDR1 is MDHEN, CDR2 SYDVKM. CDR3 length: 15 amino acids. The V gene lost 1 base and the J gene lost 7 bases, with 14 bases spanning the gap. CDR3 sequence (DNA): TGTGCCAGCAGTTTATTAGGCACAGGGCTACAGCCCCAGCATTTT. It is translated as CASSLLGTGLQPQHF.

The rearrangement uses TRBV21-1 and TRBJ2-5; TRBD2 is taken as the D call from the table, unchecked against the DNA. TRBV21-1 is reported as a pseudogene. The CDR3 loop spans 17 amino acids. In DNA form, the CDR3 reads TGTGCCAGCAGCAAAGGACTCGCGGAACCTCCTCAGGAGACCCAGTACTTC. Translated, it gives CASSKGLAEPPQETQYF.

The rearrangement joins TRBV10-3 to TRBJ2-3, with 7 bases matching TRBD1. The J segment lost 5 bases and the V segment lost 6 bases, leaving 11 bases of the junction unmatched. The CDR3 spans 15 residues. CDR1 ENHRY and CDR2 SYGVKD come from the germline V gene. The CDR3 sequence is CAISDTGAGGDTQYF. CDR3 nucleotide sequence: TGTGCCATCAGCGACACAGGGGCCGGAGGAGATACGCAGTATTTT.

The table lists this clone with a few counts. This chain uses TRBV4-3 with TRBJ2-7, with TRBD1 identical over 7 bases. Per the germline V gene, CDR1 is LGHNA and CDR2 is YSLEER. The CDR3 is 17 amino acids. The J segment lost 4 bases and the V segment lost 0 bases, leaving 12 bases of the junction unmatched. CDR3 sequence: CASSQDRYRGWFYEQYF. The CDR3 bases are TGCGCCAGCAGCCAAGATCGATACAGGGGTTGGTTTTACGAGCAGTACTTC.

The chain is built from TRBV7-2 and TRBJ2-7, with a weak D call TRBD2 (6 bases). CDR1 is SGHTA, CDR2 FQGNSA, per germline. V shed 3 bases and J shed 0 bases, with 12 bases lying between them. This CDR3 spans 15 amino acids. For the CDR3, the DNA is TGTGCCAGCAGCTTCTCTAGCGATAGCTCCTACGAGCAGTACTTC. Amino acid sequence: CASSFSSDSSYEQYF.

The chain uses TRBV6-6 and TRBJ2-4; TRBD2 is a possible D gene (5 bases). The CDR3 spans 15 residues. Trimming left V 6 bases short and J 4 bases short, with 16 bases between. Germline values: CDR1 MNHNY, CDR2 SVGAGI (reference sequence). The DNA for the CDR3 is TGTGCCAGCAGAAACGACCGGACGGGAAAAAACATTCAGTACTTC. It yields the protein CASRNDRTGKNIQYF.

The genes are TRBV7-3 and TRBJ2-2; D not certain. This CDR3 contains 13 residues. Germline loops: CDR1 SGHTA, CDR2 FQGTGA. The V and J ends lost 3 bases and 4 bases respectively, with 6 bases between them. CDR3 DNA sequence: TGTGCCAGCAGCTTTTCGGTCACCGGGGAGCTGTTTTTT. Its translation is CASSFSVTGELFF.

This clone was picked up a small number of times. This chain joins TRBV6-5 and TRBJ2-7, with D perhaps TRBD1 (5 bases). The V and J ends lost 0 bases and 3 bases respectively, with 15 bases between them. The CDR3 sequence is 16 residues long. Germline V gene sequence: CDR1 MNHEY, CDR2 SVGAGI. The CDR3: CASSYSMSATDYEQYF. CDR3 DNA sequence: TGTGCCAGCAGTTACTCGATGTCCGCGACAGACTACGAGCAGTACTTC.

The chain joins TRBV27 to TRBJ1-3; D uncertain. Germline values: CDR1 MNHEY, CDR2 SMNVEV (reference sequence). There are 14 residues in the CDR3. V was trimmed by 1 base and J by 2 bases, leaving 6 bases between them. CDR3 sequence reads: CASSLFFPGNTIYF. The CDR3 nucleotides read TGTGCCAGCAGTTTATTCTTCCCTGGAAACACCATATATTTT.

The chain joins TRBV7-3 to TRBJ2-1; the D gene is possibly TRBD2 (5 bases). Between the trimmed V and J ends, which lost 2 bases and 3 bases, there was a span of 11 bases. There are 15 residues in the CDR3. Germline V gene sequence: CDR1 SGHTA, CDR2 FQGTGA. Here the CDR3 DNA reads TGTGCCAGCAGCTTATGGGCTGGGAGCTACAATGAGCAGTTCTTC. This codes for CASSLWAGSYNEQFF.

This clone was seen more than once but under ten times. The chain is built from TRBV7-2 and TRBJ2-5, with 7 positions matching TRBD2. With V trimmed by 5 bases and J by 2 bases, 5 bases remained unmatched. The CDR3 spans 14 residues. Per the germline V gene, CDR1 is SGHTA and CDR2 is FQGNSA. The CDR3 spells CASSPGTKQETQYF. The CDR3 DNA sequence: TGTGCCAGCAGCCCCGGGACTAAACAAGAGACCCAGTACTTC.

This clone has more than one count but fewer than ten. The chain links TRBV5-4 to TRBJ2-3, with a possible D match to TRBD2 (5 bases). The CDR3 runs 14 residues. Trimming took off 1 base at V and 2 bases at J, with 8 bases between the two ends. Looked up from germline, CDR1 is SGHNT and CDR2 is YYREEE (reference sequence). The CDR3 nucleotides are TGTGCCAGCAGCTTGTCGGGGATCACAGATACGCAGTATTTT. It specifies CASSLSGITDTQYF.

The gene calls are TRBV25-1 and TRBJ2-2; D possibly corresponds to TRBD1 (6 bases). Trimming stripped 0 bases from V and 5 bases from J, with 10 bases between. CDR1 and CDR2 from the germline V gene are MGHDK and SYGVNS. The CDR3 has 15 amino acids. CDR3 nucleotide sequence: TGTGCCAGCAGTGAATATGCAGGGGTGACCGGGGAGCTGTTTTTT. It specifies CASSEYAGVTGELFF.

The chain is built from TRBV5-5 and TRBJ2-1; D gene ambiguous. With 1 base removed from V and 8 bases from J, the gap between germline ends came to 10 bases. Per germline, CDR1 SGHKS and CDR2 YYEKEE (reference sequence). The CDR3 loop spans 13 amino acids. The chain's CDR3 is CASSLFLVDEQFF. CDR3 coding DNA: TGTGCCAGCAGCTTGTTCCTAGTCGATGAGCAGTTCTTC. The entire variable domain, with the rest obtained from reference TRBV5-5 and TRBJ2-1, is as follows: DAGVTQSPTHLIKTRGQQVTLRCSPISGHKSVSWYQQVLGQGPQFIFQYYEKEERGRGNFPDRFSARQFPNYSSELNVNALLLGDSALYLCASSLFLVDEQFFGPGTRLTVL.

Here the CDR3 DNA reads TGTGCCAGCAGTCCAAGCGGGAGGATTGGCACAGATACGCAGTATTTT. This encodes CASSPSGRIGTDTQYF. This chain connects TRBV6-6 to TRBJ2-3; 9 bases fit TRBD2. CDR3 length: 16 amino acids. V shed 5 bases and J 1 base; nucleotides not matched to a gene: 7. Germline-derived CDR1 and CDR2 are MNHNY and SVGAGI (reference sequence).

V gene TRBV7-7 combines with J gene TRBJ2-1; the D gene could be TRBD1 or TRBD2 (6 bases each). Germline V gene sequence: CDR1 SSHAT, CDR2 FNYEAQ (reference sequence). This CDR3 contains 13 residues. The CDR3 DNA reads TGTGCTAGCGGCAGGGACATCGGCAATGAGCAGTTCTTC. This gives the protein CASGRDIGNEQFF. Looking up the rest from reference TRBV7-7 and TRBJ2-1 gives the full variable domain: GAGVSQSPRYKVTKRGQDVTLRCDPISSHATLYWYQQALGQGPEFLTYFNYEAQPDKSGLPSDRFSAERPEGSISTLTIQRTEQRDSAMYRCASGRDIGNEQFFGPGTRLTVL.

This clone occurred a few times. This chain connects TRBV28 to TRBJ2-7, with 10 bases matching TRBD2. The V segment lost 7 bases and the J segment 7 bases; nucleotides outside the gene matches: 16. Germline CDR1 and CDR2: MDHEN and SYDVKM. The CDR3 runs to 16 residues. The CDR3 DNA is TGTGCCAGCACCTCGACTAGCGGGCCCCAGTCCTGGGAGCAGTACTTC. Translation: CASTSTSGPQSWEQYF.

This clone occurred once. The chain employs TRBV9 and TRBJ2-5, with D possibly being TRBD2 (6 bases). CDR3 length equals 19 residues. V dropped 0 bases and J dropped 1 base, with 22 bases sitting between them. CDR1 SGDLS and CDR2 YYNGEE come from the germline V gene. The CDR3 DNA is TGTGCCAGCAGCGTAGCTGAACGGGAGAGGCAAACGGTCCAAGAGACCCAGTACTTC. Protein product: CASSVAERERQTVQETQYF. Full variable domain (remainder filled in from reference TRBV9 and TRBJ2-5): DSGVTQTPKHLITATGQRVTLRCSPRSGDLSVYWYQQSLDQGLQFLIQYYNGEERAKGNILERFSAQQFPDLHSELNLSSLELGDSALYFCASSVAERERQTVQETQYFGPGTRLLVL.